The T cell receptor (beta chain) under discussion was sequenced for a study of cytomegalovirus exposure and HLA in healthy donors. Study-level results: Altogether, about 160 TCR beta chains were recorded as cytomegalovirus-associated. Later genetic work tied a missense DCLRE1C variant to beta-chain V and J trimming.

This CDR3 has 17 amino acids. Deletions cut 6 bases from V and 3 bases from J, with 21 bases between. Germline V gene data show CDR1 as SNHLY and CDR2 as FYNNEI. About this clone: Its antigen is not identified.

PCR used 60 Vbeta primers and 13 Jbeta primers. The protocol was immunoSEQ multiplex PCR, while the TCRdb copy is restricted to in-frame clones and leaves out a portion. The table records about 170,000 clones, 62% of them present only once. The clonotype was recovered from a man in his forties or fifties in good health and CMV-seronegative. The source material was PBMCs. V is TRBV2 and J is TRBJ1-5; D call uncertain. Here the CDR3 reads CASRREGSRQHNQPQHF. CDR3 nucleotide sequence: TGTGCCAGCAGGAGGGAAGGATCACGGCAGCACAATCAGCCCCAGCATTTT.